Listed here are 31 T cell receptor beta chains from one sample, sequenced in a study of shared clonotypes between healthy human individuals. Only in-frame clones appear in the TCRdb table, and some are missing; sequencing was by immunoSEQ multiplex PCR. The table includes some 2,400,000 clones, approximately 96% detected once. Specimen: naive CD4+ T cells sorted from blood. Subset here: CD45RA+ positively selected. The receptor set was obtained from a man in his late teens or twenties in good health.

CDR3 in amino acids: CASGLRGAAGANVLTF. CDR3 sequence (DNA): TGTGCTAGTGGCCTGCGGGGGGCCGCTGGGGCCAACGTCCTGACTTTC. J is TRBJ2-6 and V is TRBV12-5; TRBD2 matches at 8 bases. This CDR3 contains 16 residues. Losses at the gene ends were 6 bases for V and 2 bases for J; bases not matched to a gene: 6. The V gene's germline CDR1 is LGHNT and CDR2 FRNRAP.

This chain connects TRBV29-1 to TRBJ2-1, with 9 bases identical to TRBD2. Germline V gene lookup returns CDR1 SQVTM and CDR2 ANQGSEA. The length of the CDR3 is 13 residues. V shed 6 bases, J shed 4 bases, and the junction held 4 bases outside the gene matches. Here the CDR3 DNA reads TGCAGCGTAGCTAGCGGGACTTACAATGAGCAGTTCTTC. It encodes CSVASGTYNEQFF.

The CDR3 protein is CASSLFATGGAKGYTF. The CDR3 region has the DNA TGTGCCAGCAGTTTATTCGCCACAGGGGGCGCGAAAGGCTACACCTTC. This chain connects TRBV27 to TRBJ1-2; 9 nucleotides line up with TRBD1. The V gene end was trimmed by 1 base and the J gene end by 8 bases; junction bases not matched to a gene: 11. Germline CDR1 reads MNHEY; CDR2 reads SMNVEV (reference sequence). This CDR3 has 16 amino acids.

The chain has TRBV18 and TRBJ1-5; no clear D. Germline V gene sequence: CDR1 KGHSH, CDR2 LQKENI. V was trimmed by 1 base and J by 9 bases, leaving 16 bases between them. This CDR3 comprises 15 residues. The CDR3 region is CASSPLRQPPGPQHF. The CDR3, as DNA: TGTGCCAGCTCACCACTTCGGCAGCCTCCCGGGCCCCAGCATTTT.

J is TRBJ1-1 and V is TRBV28; D might be TRBD1 (5 bases). V lost 8 bases and J 0 bases, leaving 16 bases between the germline ends. The CDR3 sequence is 15 residues long. The germline gives CDR1 MDHEN, CDR2 SYDVKM. The DNA for the CDR3 is TGTGCCAGCGAAATCGGGGCAGGCATGAACACTGAAGCTTTCTTT. It is translated as CASEIGAGMNTEAFF.

The chain couples TRBV30 to TRBJ1-5, with D maybe TRBD1 (5 bases). CDR1 and CDR2 (germline): GTSNPN, SVGIG (reference sequence). CDR3 size: 12 residues. Trimming took 3 bases from V and 7 from J, leaving 10 bases between them. The CDR3 DNA reads as TGTGCCTGGAGGGCGGGGGGGCAGCCCCAGCATTTT. Encoded protein: CAWRAGGQPQHF.

V usage is TRBV25-1 and J usage is TRBJ1-6; D uncertain. Trimming removed 5 bases from V and 4 bases from J, with 9 bases in between. This CDR3 spans 14 amino acids. From germline, CDR1 is MGHDK and CDR2 SYGVNS. CDR3 region: CASSSTGYNSPLHF. CDR3 sequence (DNA): TGTGCCAGCAGTTCGACGGGATATAATTCACCCCTCCACTTT.

V gene TRBV4-3 combines with J gene TRBJ1-2; D unclear. The germline V and J ends were trimmed by 0 bases and 6 bases, with 17 bases remaining between them. CDR3 length: 16 amino acids. Germline lookup yields CDR1 LGHNA and CDR2 YSLEER. The chain's CDR3 is CASSQEREETHHGYTF. The DNA for the CDR3 is TGCGCCAGCAGCCAAGAGAGAGAGGAGACCCATCATGGCTACACCTTC.

This rearrangement joins TRBV30 to TRBJ2-1; TRBD2 agrees at 8 bases. Germline V lookup: CDR1 GTSNPN, CDR2 SVGIG (reference sequence). The CDR3 extends over 15 amino acids. V shed 1 base, J shed 8 bases, and the junction held 10 bases outside the gene matches. The DNA for the CDR3 is TGTGCCTGGAGTGCTCCGGGACTAGGAGGCGATGAGCAGTTCTTC. Protein: CAWSAPGLGGDEQFF.

The V and J genes are TRBV7-9 and TRBJ2-5; unclear D gene. The CDR3 is 15 residues long. Germline V gene lookup returns CDR1 SEHNR and CDR2 FQNEAQ (reference sequence). Trimming took 1 base from V and 1 from J, leaving 10 bases between them. CDR3 DNA: TGTGCCAGCAGCTTAGGACGGTTCAGCCAAGAGACCCAGTACTTC. It codes for CASSLGRFSQETQYF.

The V and J genes are TRBV5-4 and TRBJ2-1, with TRBD1 matching over 7 bases. V gave up 1 base and J gave up 2 bases; unmatched junction bases: 3. The CDR3 length is 15 residues. Germline V gene data show CDR1 as SGHNT and CDR2 as YYREEE (reference sequence). CDR3 in amino acids: CASSLRQGAYNEQFF. CDR3 nucleotide sequence: TGTGCCAGCAGCTTGAGGCAGGGGGCCTACAATGAGCAGTTCTTC.

The chain carries TRBV9 and TRBJ1-3; no definite D call. The CDR3 runs to 16 residues. The V and J ends lost 0 bases and 1 base respectively, with 11 bases between them. Germline V gene sequence: CDR1 SGDLS, CDR2 YYNGEE. This CDR3 reads CASSVGGLFSGNTIYF. In DNA form, the CDR3 reads TGTGCCAGCAGCGTAGGCGGGCTGTTTTCTGGAAACACCATATATTTT.

Turning to this clone: Distinct nucleotide sequences in the sample also encode this CDR3. The chain is built from TRBV7-2 and TRBJ1-1; D is possibly TRBD1 (5 bases). Between the trimmed V and J ends, which lost 2 bases and 4 bases, there was a span of 8 bases. Germline values: CDR1 SGHTA, CDR2 FQGNSA. This CDR3 has 13 amino acids. CDR3: CASSLQGATEAFF. The CDR3 region has the DNA TGTGCCAGCAGCTTACAGGGTGCCACTGAAGCTTTCTTT.

A word on this clone: The sample holds other DNA sequences that translate to the same CDR3. The chain uses TRBV5-1 and TRBJ1-2, with TRBD1 identical over 8 bases. Germline lookup yields CDR1 SGHRS and CDR2 YFSETQ. Trimming cost V 4 bases and J 2 bases; bases outside gene matches: 4. There are 14 residues in the CDR3. CDR3 amino acids: CASSLGQENYGYTF. In nucleotides, the CDR3 is TGCGCCAGCAGCCTGGGACAGGAAAACTATGGCTACACCTTC.

The chain carries TRBV5-4 and TRBJ2-7, with D tentatively TRBD2 (6 bases). With 3 bases removed from V and 2 bases from J, the gap between germline ends came to 12 bases. Germline values: CDR1 SGHNT, CDR2 YYREEE (reference sequence). This CDR3 has 14 residues. For the CDR3, the DNA is TGTGCCAGCAGCTGGGGGGACTCCCCCTACGAGCAGTACTTC. Translation: CASSWGDSPYEQYF.

This chain joins TRBV30 and TRBJ1-1; 7 bases align to TRBD1. V was clipped by 7 bases and J by 10 bases; unmatched bases: 18. The CDR3 covers 14 residues. Germline V CDR1 and CDR2: GTSNPN, SVGIG (reference sequence). The CDR3 sequence: CASPSPKGAGGAFF. CDR3 sequence (DNA): TGTGCCTCCCCGAGTCCGAAGGGGGCAGGGGGAGCTTTCTTT.

The chain carries TRBV6-5 and TRBJ1-3; D remains unclear. The CDR3 runs 16 residues. Trimming removed 0 bases at V and 3 bases at J, with 12 bases between. Germline V CDR1 and CDR2: MNHEY, SVGAGI. The CDR3 DNA reads TGTGCCAGCAGTTACTCGAGCGCGGCCCTTGGAAACACCATATATTTT. Amino acid sequence: CASSYSSAALGNTIYF.

This rearrangement joins TRBV5-8 to TRBJ1-5; D not resolved. Germline V CDR1 and CDR2: SGHTS, YDEGEE. Trimming left V 4 bases short and J 3 bases short, with 8 bases between. CDR3 length equals 13 residues. CDR3 sequence: CASSLDYNQPQHF. As DNA, the CDR3 is TGTGCCAGCAGCCTCGATTACAATCAGCCCCAGCATTTT.

The gene calls are TRBV6-1 and TRBJ1-5; TRBD1 agrees at 9 bases. CDR1 is MNHNS, CDR2 SASEGT, per germline. Trimming cost V 6 bases and J 7 bases; bases outside gene matches: 7. There are 14 residues in the CDR3. The CDR3 bases are TGTGCCAGCAGCAATACAGGGGGCCGGCAGCCCCAGCATTTT. Protein sequence: CASSNTGGRQPQHF.

This clone showed up just once. The chain recombines TRBV7-2 with TRBJ2-3, with 10 bases fitting TRBD2. This CDR3 is 17 amino acids long. Germline V lookup: CDR1 SGHTA, CDR2 FQGNSA. V lost 5 bases, J lost 2 bases, and 10 bases stayed unmatched. As DNA, the CDR3 is TGTGCCAGCAGCCTACCTAGCGGGAGAGTCGTCACAGATACGCAGTATTTT. Translating gives CASSLPSGRVVTDTQYF.

The rearrangement joins TRBV6-1 to TRBJ1-5; TRBD1 aligns across 10 bases. Germline V gene lookup returns CDR1 MNHNS and CDR2 SASEGT. CDR3 size: 19 residues. The V gene end was trimmed by 4 bases and the J gene end by 2 bases; junction bases not matched to a gene: 14. CDR3 sequence reads: CASSATGQGKLVGNQPQHF. DNA of the CDR3: TGTGCCAGCAGTGCGACGGGACAGGGGAAGTTAGTGGGCAATCAGCCCCAGCATTTT.

This rearrangement joins TRBV6-1 to TRBJ2-7; TRBD1 is a possible D gene (5 bases). V lost 3 bases and J 5 bases, leaving 17 bases between the germline ends. The CDR3 totals 15 residues. The germline CDR1 and CDR2 sequences are MNHNS and SASEGT. The DNA for the CDR3 is TGTGCCAGCAGTGATACCCACCAGGGAAAGAACGAGCAGTACTTC. Protein: CASSDTHQGKNEQYF.

The chain links TRBV7-9 to TRBJ2-5; D is unresolved. Germline V gene data show CDR1 as SEHNR and CDR2 as FQNEAQ (reference sequence). The CDR3 spans 11 residues. The ends were cut back, 1 base at V and 9 bases at J, with 6 bases in the middle. The CDR3 sequence is CASSLEAPQYF. CDR3 nucleotides: TGTGCCAGCAGCTTAGAAGCACCCCAGTACTTC.

This rearrangement joins TRBV6-1 to TRBJ1-5; D perhaps matches TRBD1 (5 bases). This CDR3 region has 15 residues. The germline V gene has CDR1 MNHNS and CDR2 SASEGT. V lost 6 bases and J lost 3, with 15 bases in between. The CDR3 DNA follows: TGTGCCAGCAGAGAGTTCCGGGACTTCAATCAGCCCCAGCATTTT. It is translated as CASREFRDFNQPQHF.

This chain connects TRBV11-2 to TRBJ2-2, with D possibly being TRBD1 or TRBD2 (5 bases each). Germline CDR1 reads SGHAT; CDR2 reads FQNNGV. The length of the CDR3 is 16 residues. V was pared by 5 bases and J by 1 base, with 14 bases between. The DNA for the CDR3 is TGTGCCAGCAGCCGCAATCAGGGACGGAACACCGGGGAGCTGTTTTTT. Its protein product is CASSRNQGRNTGELFF.

The chain links TRBV7-6 to TRBJ2-5; perhaps TRBD2 as D (6 bases). V was clipped by 3 bases and J by 5 bases, with 10 bases between them. Germline CDR1 and CDR2: SGHVS and FNYEAQ. CDR3 length equals 13 residues. CDR3 region: CASSFAGGETQYF. The DNA of the CDR3 is TGTGCCAGCAGCTTCGCTGGGGGGGAGACCCAGTACTTC.

The V call is TRBV18, the J call TRBJ1-2, with TRBD1 matching over 12 bases. CDR1 KGHSH and CDR2 LQKENI come from the germline V gene. CDR3 length equals 16 residues. Germline trimming cut 0 bases from V and 6 bases from J; bases unmatched to any gene: 5. The CDR3 sequence: CASSPPAGTGGNGYTF. The CDR3 DNA follows: TGTGCCAGCTCACCACCGGCCGGGACAGGGGGCAATGGCTACACCTTC.

CDR3 protein: CAWGPGQYYGYTF. The CDR3 nucleotides read TGTGCCTGGGGGCCGGGACAGTACTATGGCTACACCTTC. The chain combines TRBV30 with TRBJ1-2, with 7 bases matching TRBD1. There are 13 residues in the CDR3. V lost 5 bases and J lost 3; bases outside the gene matches: 6. Germline CDR1 is GTSNPN and CDR2 is SVGIG (reference sequence).

The rearrangement links TRBV6-6 to TRBJ2-1, with D possibly being TRBD1 or TRBD2 (5 bases each). V was clipped by 6 bases and J by 3 bases, with 12 bases between them. Germline V lookup: CDR1 MNHNY, CDR2 SVGAGI (reference sequence). The CDR3 is made up of 14 amino acids. This CDR3 is CASRYGTVYNEQFF. CDR3 DNA sequence: TGTGCCAGCAGATACGGGACGGTCTACAATGAGCAGTTCTTC.

This chain joins TRBV5-1 and TRBJ1-1, with 8 bases identical to TRBD1. The germline V gene encodes CDR1 SGHRS and CDR2 YFSETQ. The CDR3 consists of 14 residues. V shed 0 bases, J shed 4 bases, and the junction held 2 bases outside the gene matches. The CDR3, as DNA: TGCGCCAGCAGCTTGGTCGACAGGGGCACTGAAGCTTTCTTT. It encodes CASSLVDRGTEAFF.

V and J are TRBV7-2 and TRBJ2-5; 9 bases agree with TRBD2. The trim removed 5 bases at V and 4 bases at J, leaving 8 bases unmatched. Germline V gene data show CDR1 as SGHTA and CDR2 as FQGNSA. This CDR3 spans 15 amino acids. CDR3 sequence reads: CASSPLGGGGETQYF. The CDR3 bases are TGTGCCAGCAGCCCCTTGGGCGGGGGGGGAGAGACCCAGTACTTC.